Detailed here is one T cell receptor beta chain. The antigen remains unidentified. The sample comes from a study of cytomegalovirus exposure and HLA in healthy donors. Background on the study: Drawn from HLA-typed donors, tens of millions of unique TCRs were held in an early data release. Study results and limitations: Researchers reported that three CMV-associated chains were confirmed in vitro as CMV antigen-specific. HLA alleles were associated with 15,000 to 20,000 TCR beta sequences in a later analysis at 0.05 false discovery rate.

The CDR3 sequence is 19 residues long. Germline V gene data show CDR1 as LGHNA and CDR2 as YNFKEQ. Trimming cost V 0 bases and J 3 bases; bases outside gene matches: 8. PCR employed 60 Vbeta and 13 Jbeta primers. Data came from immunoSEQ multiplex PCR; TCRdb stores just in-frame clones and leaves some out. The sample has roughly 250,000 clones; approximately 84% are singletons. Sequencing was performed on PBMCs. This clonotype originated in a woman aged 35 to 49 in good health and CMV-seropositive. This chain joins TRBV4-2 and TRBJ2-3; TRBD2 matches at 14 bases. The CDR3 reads CASSQEGTSGSSWTDTQYF. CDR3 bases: TGTGCCAGCAGCCAAGAGGGGACTAGCGGGAGTTCTTGGACAGATACGCAGTATTTT.